The entry below describes one T cell receptor beta chain. The antigen is unknown. Clones were sequenced by immunoSEQ multiplex PCR, and TCRdb holds only the in-frame ones, with some missing. This sample has about 69,000 clones, with around 84% found just once. These data belong to a study of a mutant IDH1 vaccine in newly diagnosed glioma. Study in general: Commencement of vaccination occurred 4-6 weeks following radiotherapy alone, or concurrently with temozolomide cycles. Pretreatment consisted of radiotherapy, temozolomide, or both, with most receiving both.

Regarding time point: week 35, safety follow-up. Each vaccine dose was 300 ug of mutant IDH1 20-mer peptide, with topical imiquimod. The CDR3 is 13 residues long. CDR1 SQVTM and CDR2 ANQGSEA come from the germline V gene. V lost 7 bases, J lost 6 bases, and 18 bases lay in between. The chain combines TRBV29-1 with TRBJ1-1, with D unresolved. The source of this sequence is a man between 25 and 39 years old with glioma. The sample consisted of PBMCs, taken from a glioma patient whose treatment included an IDH1 peptide vaccine. The CDR3 bases are TGCAGCGCTCAAACAGCCTCGGGTCCTGAAGCTTTCTTT. Translation gives CSAQTASGPEAFF. The full variable domain, with the rest looked up from reference TRBV29-1 and TRBJ1-1, is SAVISQKPSRDICQRGTSLTIQCQVDSQVTMMFWYRQQPGQSLTLIATANQGSEATYESGFVIDKFPISRPNLTFSTLTVSNMSPEDSSIYLCSAQTASGPEAFFGQGTRLTVV.